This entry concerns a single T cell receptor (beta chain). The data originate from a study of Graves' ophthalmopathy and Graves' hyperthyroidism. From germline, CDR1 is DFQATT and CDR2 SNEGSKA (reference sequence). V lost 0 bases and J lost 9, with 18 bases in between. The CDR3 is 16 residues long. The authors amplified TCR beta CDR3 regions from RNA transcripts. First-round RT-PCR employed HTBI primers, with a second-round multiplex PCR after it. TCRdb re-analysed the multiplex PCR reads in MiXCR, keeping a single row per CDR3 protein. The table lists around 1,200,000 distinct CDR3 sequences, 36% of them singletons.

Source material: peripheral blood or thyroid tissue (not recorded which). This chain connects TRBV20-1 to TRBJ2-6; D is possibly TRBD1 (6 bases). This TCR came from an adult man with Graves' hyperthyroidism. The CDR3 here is CSARDVRPGAHNVLTF. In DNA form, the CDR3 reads TGCAGTGCTAGAGATGTCAGGCCAGGGGCGCACAACGTCCTGACTTTC.